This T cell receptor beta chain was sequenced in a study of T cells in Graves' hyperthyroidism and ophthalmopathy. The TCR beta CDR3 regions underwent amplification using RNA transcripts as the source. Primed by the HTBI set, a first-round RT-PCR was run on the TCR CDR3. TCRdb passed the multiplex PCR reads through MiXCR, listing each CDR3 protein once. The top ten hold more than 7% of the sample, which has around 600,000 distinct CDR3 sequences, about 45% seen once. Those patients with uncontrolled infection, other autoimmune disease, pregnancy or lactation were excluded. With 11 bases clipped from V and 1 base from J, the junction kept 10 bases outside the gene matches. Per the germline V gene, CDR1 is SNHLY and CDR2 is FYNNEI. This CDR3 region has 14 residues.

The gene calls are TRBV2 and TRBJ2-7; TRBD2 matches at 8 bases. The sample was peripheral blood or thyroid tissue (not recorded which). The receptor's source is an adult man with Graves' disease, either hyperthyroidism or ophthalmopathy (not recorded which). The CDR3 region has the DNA TGTGCCGTCGACCTCCCGGGAGGGTCCTACGAGCAGTACTTC. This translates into CAVDLPGGSYEQYF.